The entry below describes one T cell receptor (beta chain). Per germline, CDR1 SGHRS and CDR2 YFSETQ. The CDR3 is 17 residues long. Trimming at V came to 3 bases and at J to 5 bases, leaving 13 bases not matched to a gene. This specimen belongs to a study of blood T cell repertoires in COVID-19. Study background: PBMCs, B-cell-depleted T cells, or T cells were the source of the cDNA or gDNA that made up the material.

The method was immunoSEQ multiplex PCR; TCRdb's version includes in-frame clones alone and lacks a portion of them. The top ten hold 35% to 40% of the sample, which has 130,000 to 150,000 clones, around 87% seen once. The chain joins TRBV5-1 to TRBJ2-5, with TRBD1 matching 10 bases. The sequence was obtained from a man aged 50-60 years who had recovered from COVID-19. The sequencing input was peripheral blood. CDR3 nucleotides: TGCGCCAGCAGCTCGGCTTCTCGGACAGGGGGAGGCGAGACCCAGTACTTC. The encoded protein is CASSSASRTGGGETQYF. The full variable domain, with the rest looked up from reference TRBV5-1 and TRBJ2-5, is KAGVTQTPRYLIKTRGQQVTLSCSPISGHRSVSWYQQTPGQGLQFLFEYFSETQRNKGNFPGRFSGRQFSNSRSEMNVSTLELGDSALYLCASSSASRTGGGETQYFGPGTRLLVL.